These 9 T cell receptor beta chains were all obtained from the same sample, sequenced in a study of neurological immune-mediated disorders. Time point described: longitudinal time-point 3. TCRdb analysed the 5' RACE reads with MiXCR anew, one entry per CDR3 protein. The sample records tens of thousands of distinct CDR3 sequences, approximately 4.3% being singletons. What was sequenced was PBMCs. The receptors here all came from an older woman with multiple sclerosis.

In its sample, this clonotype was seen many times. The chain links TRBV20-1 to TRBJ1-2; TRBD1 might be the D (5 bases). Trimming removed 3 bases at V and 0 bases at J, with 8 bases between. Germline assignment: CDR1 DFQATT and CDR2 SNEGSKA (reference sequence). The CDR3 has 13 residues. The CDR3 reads CSARKDTNYGYTF. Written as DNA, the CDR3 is TGCAGTGCTAGGAAGGACACTAACTATGGCTACACCTTC.

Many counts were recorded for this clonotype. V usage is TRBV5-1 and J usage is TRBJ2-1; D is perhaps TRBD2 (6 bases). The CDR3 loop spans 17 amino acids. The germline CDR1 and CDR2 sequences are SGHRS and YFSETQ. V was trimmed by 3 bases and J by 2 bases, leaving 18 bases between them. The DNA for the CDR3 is TGCGCCAGCAGCTCGCCACTTGACGGGGGAACCTACAATGAGCAGTTCTTC. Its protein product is CASSSPLDGGTYNEQFF.

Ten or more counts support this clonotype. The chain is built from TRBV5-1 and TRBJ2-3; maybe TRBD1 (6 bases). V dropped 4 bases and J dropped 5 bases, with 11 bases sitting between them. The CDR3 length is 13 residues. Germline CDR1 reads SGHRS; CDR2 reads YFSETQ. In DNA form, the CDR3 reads TGCGCCAGCAGCGGAAGGACAGTAGATACGCAGTATTTT. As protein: CASSGRTVDTQYF.

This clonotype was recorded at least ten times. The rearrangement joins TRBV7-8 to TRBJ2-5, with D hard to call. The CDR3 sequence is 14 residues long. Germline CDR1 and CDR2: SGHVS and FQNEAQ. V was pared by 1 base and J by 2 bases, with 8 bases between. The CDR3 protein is CASSLDLGQETQYF. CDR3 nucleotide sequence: TGTGCCAGCAGCTTAGACCTGGGACAAGAGACCCAGTACTTC.

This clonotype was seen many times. CDR3: CSARAGGNQNQPQHF. CDR3 coding DNA: TGCAGTGCTAGAGCCGGAGGAAACCAAAATCAGCCCCAGCATTTT. This sequence joins TRBV20-1 and TRBJ1-5; D is unclear. This CDR3 is built from 15 residues. With 1 base removed from V and 4 bases from J, the gap between germline ends came to 14 bases. The germline CDR1 and CDR2 sequences are DFQATT and SNEGSKA (reference sequence).

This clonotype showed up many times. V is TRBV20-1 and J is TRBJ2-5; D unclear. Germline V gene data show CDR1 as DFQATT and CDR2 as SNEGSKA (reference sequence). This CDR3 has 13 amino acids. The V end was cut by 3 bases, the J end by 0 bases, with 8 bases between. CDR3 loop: CSARATNQETQYF. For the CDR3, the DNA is TGCAGTGCTAGGGCTACAAACCAAGAGACCCAGTACTTC.

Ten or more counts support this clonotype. CDR3 DNA: TGTGCCAGCAGCTTGGTTGGGGCGGAAAACACTGAAGCTTTCTTT. Translation gives CASSLVGAENTEAFF. V usage is TRBV5-4 and J usage is TRBJ1-1; D possibly corresponds to TRBD1 (5 bases). The V end lost 0 bases, the J end lost 2 bases, and 11 bases lay between the germline ends. The CDR3 loop spans 15 amino acids. The germline V gene encodes CDR1 SGHNT and CDR2 YYREEE (reference sequence).

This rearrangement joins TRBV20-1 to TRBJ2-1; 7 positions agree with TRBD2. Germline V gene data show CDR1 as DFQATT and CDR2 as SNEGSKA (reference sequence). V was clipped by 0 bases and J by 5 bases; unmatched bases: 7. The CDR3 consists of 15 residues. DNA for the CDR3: TGCAGTGCTAGAGATCACCGGGGGGTGGACAATGAGCAGTTCTTC. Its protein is CSARDHRGVDNEQFF.

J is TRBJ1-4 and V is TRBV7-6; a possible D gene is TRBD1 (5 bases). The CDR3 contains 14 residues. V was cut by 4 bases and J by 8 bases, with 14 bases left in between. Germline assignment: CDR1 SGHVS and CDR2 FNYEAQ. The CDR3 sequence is CASSSLTRDEKLFF. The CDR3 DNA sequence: TGTGCCAGCAGCTCCCTTACCCGGGACGAAAAACTGTTTTTT.